One and the same sample provided the 24 T cell receptor beta chains below, sequenced in a study of CD8 T cells in ankylosing spondylitis. TCRdb called the 5' RACE reads again in MiXCR, with one record for every CDR3 protein. The sample shows approximately 300,000 distinct CDR3 sequences, roughly 20% of them seen only once. The specimen sequenced was blood, either unsorted or a sorted T cell fraction (not recorded which). These receptors originate from a female donor with ankylosing spondylitis or in good health (not recorded which).

This clonotype was detected many times. The rearrangement uses TRBV6-5 and TRBJ1-1; no clear D. V lost 4 bases and J lost 2, with 14 bases in between. The CDR3 extends over 15 amino acids. In germline, CDR1 is MNHEY, CDR2 SVGAGI. CDR3 coding DNA: TGTGCCAGCAGTTCGTCCGGTCAGCCAAACACTGAAGCTTTCTTT. Amino acids: CASSSSGQPNTEAFF.

V and J are TRBV29-1 and TRBJ2-7; 7 nucleotides agree with TRBD1. The length of the CDR3 is 15 residues. Germline CDR1 and CDR2: SQVTM and ANQGSEA. J lost 2 bases, V lost 1 base, and 8 bases had no gene match. CDR3 coding DNA: TGCAGCGTTGAAGGTGTGGGAAGGGGGCCCTACGAGCAGTACTTC. Its protein is CSVEGVGRGPYEQYF.

The CDR3 sequence is CAINGRLNTEAFF. DNA for the CDR3: TGTGCCATCAACGGGCGATTGAACACTGAAGCTTTCTTT. The chain links TRBV10-3 to TRBJ1-1, with D uncertain. Germline V gives CDR1 ENHRY, CDR2 SYGVKD. V was trimmed by 7 bases and J by 0 bases, leaving 9 bases between them. The CDR3 has 13 residues.

The V gene is TRBV20-1, the J gene TRBJ2-1; 14 bases match TRBD2. Germline CDR1 DFQATT, CDR2 SNEGSKA (reference sequence). The CDR3 has 19 residues. V shed 3 bases and J 3 bases; nucleotides not matched to a gene: 13. The CDR3 DNA reads TGCAGTGCTAGGACCTCGGGACTAGCGGGAGTTTACCTCTACAATGAGCAGTTCTTC. Amino acids: CSARTSGLAGVYLYNEQFF.

This chain links TRBV27 with TRBJ2-7, with 7 bases identical to TRBD2. V shed 5 bases, J shed 3 bases, and the junction held 10 bases outside the gene matches. The CDR3 is 15 amino acids. CDR1 MNHEY and CDR2 SMNVEV come from the germline V gene (reference sequence). CDR3 coding DNA: TGTGCCAGCAGTCCCGTCGGGCTAGCGGTCTACGAGCAGTACTTC. It encodes CASSPVGLAVYEQYF.

The chain recombines TRBV30 with TRBJ2-7; D not certain. Germline loops: CDR1 GTSNPN, CDR2 SVGIG (reference sequence). Trimming removed 1 base from V and 4 bases from J, with 5 bases in between. The CDR3 consists of 11 residues. The CDR3 region has the DNA TGTGCCTGGAGTGCCGAGTACGAGCAGTACTTC. Protein product: CAWSAEYEQYF.

The V gene is TRBV6-2 or TRBV6-3, the J gene TRBJ2-7; D may be TRBD2 (6 bases). Germline CDR1 is MNHEY and CDR2 is SVGEGT. The germline V and J ends were trimmed by 8 bases and 6 bases, with 14 bases remaining between them. The CDR3 runs 12 residues. CDR3 loop: CASRATRSEQYF. In DNA form, the CDR3 reads TGTGCCAGCCGCGCGACTAGGAGCGAGCAGTACTTC.

J is TRBJ2-1 and V is TRBV6-1; the D is unclear. Germline CDR1 reads MNHNS; CDR2 reads SASEGT. Trimming took off 4 bases at V and 3 bases at J, with 13 bases between the two ends. This CDR3 spans 15 amino acids. DNA for the CDR3: TGTGCCAGCAGTGCAGATTTTCGTAGCTACAATGAGCAGTTCTTC. It encodes CASSADFRSYNEQFF.

This clonotype was detected a few times. This chain joins TRBV7-6 and TRBJ1-1, with D perhaps matching TRBD1 (6 bases). Germline CDR1 SGHVS, CDR2 FNYEAQ. Trimming removed 5 bases at V and 10 bases at J, with 14 bases between. The CDR3 spans 12 residues. The DNA for the CDR3 is TGTGCCAGCAGCCCGAGGGGGGTTGCAGCTTTCTTT. The encoded protein is CASSPRGVAAFF. Looking up the rest from reference TRBV7-6 and TRBJ1-1 gives the full variable domain: GAGVSQSPRYKVTKRGQDVALRCDPISGHVSLYWYRQALGQGPEFLTYFNYEAQQDKSGLPNDRFSAERPEGSISTLTIQRTEQRDSAMYRCASSPRGVAAFFGQGTRLTVV.

This clonotype came up many times. The chain recombines TRBV12-3 or TRBV12-4 with TRBJ1-1, with TRBD1 as a possible D gene (5 bases). V was pared by 7 bases and J by 4 bases, with 10 bases between. This CDR3 comprises 12 residues. Written as DNA, the CDR3 is TGTGCCAGCACAGGGAGGGTCACTGAAGCTTTCTTT. It translates to CASTGRVTEAFF.

The chain joins TRBV7-2 to TRBJ1-1; D is undetermined. This CDR3 comprises 16 residues. V gave up 5 bases and J gave up 4 bases, with 20 bases separating them. The germline gives CDR1 SGHTA, CDR2 FQGNSA. The CDR3 sequence: CASSPHSAPEGTEAFF. The DNA of the CDR3 is TGTGCCAGCAGCCCCCACTCGGCACCTGAGGGCACTGAAGCTTTCTTT.

The rearrangement uses TRBV20-1 and TRBJ2-1; 7 positions match TRBD2. Germline V lookup: CDR1 DFQATT, CDR2 SNEGSKA (reference sequence). Germline trimming cut 3 bases from V and 4 bases from J; bases unmatched to any gene: 9. The CDR3 contains 15 residues. CDR3 in DNA: TGCAGTGCTAGCTACAAGGGACTACTTTACAATGAGCAGTTCTTC. This gives the protein CSASYKGLLYNEQFF.

This clonotype was found once. This sequence joins TRBV20-1 and TRBJ2-7; D remains ambiguous. The CDR3 totals 18 residues. Germline V gene sequence: CDR1 DFQATT, CDR2 SNEGSKA (reference sequence). Trimming stripped 0 bases from V and 2 bases from J, with 23 bases between. DNA of the CDR3: TGCAGTGCTAGAGATCGAAAGAGCTACGAGCTTTCAACCTACGAGCAGTACTTC. Its protein is CSARDRKSYELSTYEQYF.

Here the CDR3 DNA reads TGTGCCAGCAGTCGAGGGCAACTAGGGCCGAATGAGCAGTTCTTC. Its protein is CASSRGQLGPNEQFF. The chain combines TRBV6-1 with TRBJ2-1; tentative D call: TRBD2 (5 bases). Trimming stripped 5 bases from V and 7 bases from J, with 18 bases between. This CDR3 is 15 amino acids long. Per germline, CDR1 MNHNS and CDR2 SASEGT.

This clonotype appeared many times. The chain combines TRBV20-1 with TRBJ2-3; 11 positions agree with TRBD2. Germline V gene sequence: CDR1 DFQATT, CDR2 SNEGSKA (reference sequence). The CDR3 has 15 amino acids. Losses at the gene ends were 3 bases for V and 4 bases for J; bases not matched to a gene: 6. CDR3 nucleotide sequence: TGCAGTGCTAGTCCTAGCGGGAGGATTCCAGATACGCAGTATTTT. The encoded protein is CSASPSGRIPDTQYF.

This clonotype has more than one count but fewer than ten. The V call is TRBV30, the J call TRBJ2-3; D remains ambiguous. Germline lookup yields CDR1 GTSNPN and CDR2 SVGIG (reference sequence). The CDR3 length is 16 residues. Trimming left V 2 bases short and J 2 bases short, with 17 bases between. In DNA, the CDR3 is TGTGCCTGGAGTCCCACCCGCGTCCTGGACACAGATACGCAGTATTTT. Amino acid sequence: CAWSPTRVLDTDTQYF.

This clonotype is a singleton in its sample. The chain recombines TRBV6-4 with TRBJ2-4, with 8 bases that match TRBD1. With V trimmed by 7 bases and J by 0 bases, 11 bases remained unmatched. This CDR3 spans 17 amino acids. Germline-derived CDR1 and CDR2 are MRHNA and SNTAGT. CDR3 sequence (DNA): TGTGCCAGCAACCCGGGACAGGCGCGTCTAGCCAAAAACATTCAGTACTTC. As protein: CASNPGQARLAKNIQYF.

This rearrangement joins TRBV6-2 or TRBV6-3 to TRBJ2-2; no firm D call. Trimming removed 5 bases at V and 6 bases at J, with 7 bases between. The CDR3 covers 12 residues. Germline CDR1 MNHEY, CDR2 SVGEGT. The CDR3 DNA follows: TGTGCCAGCAGTCCGTCCCCCGGGGAGCTGTTTTTT. Protein product: CASSPSPGELFF.

The chain employs TRBV10-1 and TRBJ1-3, with D uncertain. This CDR3 is 16 amino acids long. Trimming stripped 4 bases from V and 0 bases from J, with 13 bases between. Germline V gives CDR1 WNHNN, CDR2 SYGVQD (reference sequence). The CDR3 is CASSAVRALSGNTIYF. In nucleotides, the CDR3 is TGCGCCAGCAGTGCGGTGAGGGCACTCTCTGGAAACACCATATATTTT.

This sequence joins TRBV11-2 and TRBJ1-1; D perhaps matches TRBD1 (5 bases). The CDR3 has 12 amino acids. The V and J ends lost 1 base and 8 bases respectively, with 8 bases between them. Germline V CDR1 and CDR2: SGHAT, FQNNGV. CDR3 bases: TGTGCCAGCAGCTTAGGGGGCAGGGAAGCTTTCTTT. It codes for CASSLGGREAFF.

This clonotype was observed a handful of times. V gene TRBV7-9 combines with J gene TRBJ2-7; a possible D gene is TRBD2 (5 bases). CDR1 and CDR2 (germline): SEHNR, FQNEAQ (reference sequence). V was trimmed by 5 bases and J by 6 bases, leaving 14 bases between them. The CDR3 extends over 13 amino acids. The CDR3 region has the DNA TGTGCCAGCAGCACTCCAAACGGGGTCGAGCAGTACTTC. Translating it yields CASSTPNGVEQYF.

This clonotype was recorded a few times. The V and J genes are TRBV11-2 and TRBJ2-7; no definite D call. The CDR3 has 14 amino acids. Germline values: CDR1 SGHAT, CDR2 FQNNGV. With 5 bases removed from V and 2 bases from J, the gap between germline ends came to 13 bases. Written as DNA, the CDR3 is TGTGCCAGCAGCCCGGACCTCTTTCCCTACGAGCAGTACTTC. This codes for CASSPDLFPYEQYF.

The table lists this clonotype with a few counts. The rearrangement links TRBV11-1 to TRBJ2-1, with 10 bases lining up with TRBD2. V lost 4 bases, J lost 2 bases, and 17 bases stayed unmatched. This CDR3 contains 20 residues. Germline CDR1 is SGHAT and CDR2 is FQDESV (reference sequence). In DNA, the CDR3 is TGTGCCAGCAGCTCTTACGCGGGGACTAGCGTGCGACGCCCCTACAATGAGCAGTTCTTC. Amino acids: CASSSYAGTSVRRPYNEQFF.

The V gene is TRBV7-2, the J gene TRBJ1-5, with a weak D call TRBD1 (5 bases). V lost 1 base, J lost 1 base, and 11 bases lay in between. Germline V gives CDR1 SGHTA, CDR2 FQGNSA. This CDR3 has 16 residues. CDR3 bases: TGTGCCAGCAGCTTAGATATAGGGGCGAGCAATCAGCCCCAGCATTTT. Residues: CASSLDIGASNQPQHF.